The T cell receptor (beta chain) under discussion was sequenced for a study of T cell changes during pregnancy in multiple sclerosis. Trimming cost V 3 bases and J 9 bases, with 12 bases left between them. Germline values: CDR1 SGHNT, CDR2 YENEEA. The CDR3 has 13 residues. TCRdb's table, derived via immunoSEQ multiplex PCR, lists solely in-frame clones and lacks some. The sample records some 83,000 clones, roughly nine tenths being singletons. The receptor was isolated from a female donor in good health, serving as a control in a pregnancy study. Some clones in this sample may be carry-over from other donors' samples. The genes are TRBV11-3 and TRBJ2-1; no firm D call. The sample in question was PBMCs, obtained in the first trimester of pregnancy. The CDR3 loop reads CASSLLGSGEQFF. The CDR3 nucleotides are TGTGCCAGCAGCTTGTTAGGTTCGGGTGAGCAGTTCTTC.